This entry lists 4 T cell receptor beta chains sequenced from one sample in a study of T-cell reconstitution after alpha-beta-depleted transplantation in children. These receptors' targets are unknown. Whole-study results and caveats: Expanded graft clones, several hundred of them, were reportedly the source of alpha-beta T cells about two months after transplant.

TCRbeta library preparation incorporated unique molecular identifiers. In TCRdb, the PCR reads were re-called with MiXCR into one record per CDR3 protein. This table holds about 31,000 distinct CDR3 sequences, 5% to 7% found once. The sequencing here drew on peripheral blood, taken 60 days after TCRalphabeta/CD19-depleted stem cell transplant. Source of these receptors: a child under two years old who had a stem cell transplant for acute myeloid leukemia, so the T cells may come from the graft donor.

This clonotype was picked up a small number of times. This sequence joins TRBV4-3 and TRBJ2-5; 12 bases match TRBD2. The V segment lost 1 base and the J segment 4 bases; nucleotides outside the gene matches: 10. The CDR3 covers 18 residues. CDR1 and CDR2 (germline): LGHNA, YSLEER. CDR3 region: CASSQAATSGSSSETQYF. CDR3 DNA: TGCGCCAGCAGCCAAGCTGCGACTAGCGGGAGTTCCTCAGAGACCCAGTACTTC.

This clonotype has a count of ten or more. The chain couples TRBV7-6 to TRBJ2-7; tentatively, D is TRBD1 or TRBD2 (5 bases each). This CDR3 is 15 amino acids long. Germline CDR1 is SGHVS and CDR2 is FNYEAQ. Trimming shortened V by 0 bases and J by 0 bases, and 9 bases separated the two germline ends. The CDR3 nucleotides are TGTGCCAGCAGCTTAGCGGGGACGGCCTCCTACGAGCAGTACTTC. It specifies CASSLAGTASYEQYF.

This clonotype was seen repeatedly, ten times or more. The chain employs TRBV11-2 and TRBJ2-1; D unclear. Trimming pared 8 bases from V and 6 bases from J, leaving 17 bases between. The CDR3 has 14 amino acids. Germline V CDR1 and CDR2: SGHAT, FQNNGV. CDR3 sequence reads: CASAPLRQSNEQFF. DNA for the CDR3: TGTGCCAGCGCGCCTCTACGGCAATCCAATGAGCAGTTCTTC.

This clonotype was detected many times. The chain uses TRBV4-3 and TRBJ1-1, with D unclear. CDR3 length: 13 residues. Germline CDR1 is LGHNA and CDR2 is YSLEER. The V end lost 3 bases, the J end lost 5 bases, and 10 bases lay between the germline ends. DNA for the CDR3: TGCGCCAGCAGCCACCCTGGGGTGACTGAAGCTTTCTTT. It is translated as CASSHPGVTEAFF.